This T cell receptor beta chain emerged from a study of cytomegalovirus exposure and HLA in healthy donors. Study observations and caveats: Earlier findings revealed that most TCR beta V segments proved productive either about 87% or about 30% of the time. 164 TCR beta chains were listed as cytomegalovirus-associated. An apparent linkage of common viral pathogens to several of the most significant clusters emerged in a later analysis.

The CDR3 runs 16 residues. CDR1 is MDHEN, CDR2 SYDVKM, per germline. Trimming cost V 4 bases and J 2 bases; bases outside gene matches: 8. Amplification used 60 Vbeta primers and 13 Jbeta primers. In the study's own analysis: There were about 80 million unique TCR beta chains by a later count, and about 11 million of them were shared. Produced via immunoSEQ multiplex PCR; TCRdb's table is partial and in-frame only. V, J and clone size derive from that table, while D and trimming were established from the DNA sequence. Of about 110,000 clones in the sample, over 60% were seen once. As for this clone: Antigen unknown.

The TCR comes from a woman in her late teens or twenties in good health and CMV-seropositive. The sequencing input was PBMCs. J is TRBJ2-1 and V is TRBV28, with TRBD2 matching over 7 bases. The CDR3 bases are TGTGCCAGCAGTTCAACTAGCGAGGTTACCTACAATGAGCAGTTCTTC. This sequence encodes CASSSTSEVTYNEQFF. The whole variable domain, remainder taken from reference TRBV28 and TRBJ2-1, is DVKVTQSSRYLVKRTGEKVFLECVQDMDHENMFWYRQDPGLGLRLIYFSYDVKMKEKGDIPEGYSVSREKKERFSLILESASTNQTSMYLCASSSTSEVTYNEQFFGPGTRLTVL.